The clone carrying this TCR beta chain was recorded once. Its antigen is unknown. The same CDR3 also results from other DNA sequences found in this sample. Sequencing was performed with immunoSEQ multiplex PCR; in TCRdb, only in-frame clones are kept and a portion is missing. The repertoire holds approximately 150,000 clones, with more than 70% as singletons. This CDR3 comprises 13 residues. Germline V CDR1 and CDR2: MDHEN, SYDVKM. Trimming shortened V by 3 bases and J by 1 base, and 5 bases separated the two germline ends. This sample is drawn from a study of cytomegalovirus exposure and HLA in healthy donors. Findings of the study overall: Listed as cytomegalovirus-associated were roughly 180 TCR beta chains.

The genes are TRBV28 and TRBJ2-3; no clear D. Sequencing was carried out using PBMCs. The sequence derives from a man younger than 40 in good health and CMV-seropositive. The CDR3 DNA reads as TGTGCCAGCAGTTTTCGAGGCACAGATACGCAGTATTTT. Its translation is CASSFRGTDTQYF. The whole variable domain, remainder taken from reference TRBV28 and TRBJ2-3, is DVKVTQSSRYLVKRTGEKVFLECVQDMDHENMFWYRQDPGLGLRLIYFSYDVKMKEKGDIPEGYSVSREKKERFSLILESASTNQTSMYLCASSFRGTDTQYFGPGTRLTVL.